This entry concerns a single T cell receptor beta chain. V lost 1 base to trimming and J lost 4 bases; unmatched junction nucleotides: 5. Germline-derived CDR1 and CDR2 are SGDLS and YYNGEE. CDR3 length equals 15 residues. This table comes from immunoSEQ multiplex PCR, and its TCRdb copy is limited to in-frame clones, with some not included. Found here are 400,000 to 600,000 clones, approximately 94% of them singletons; the top ten hold around 0.066%. This specimen belongs to a study of shared clonotypes between healthy human individuals. This sequence was found in a woman in her 30s in good health. Sample: naive CD4+ T cells sorted from blood. The subset here: CD45RA+ positively selected. This chain joins TRBV9 and TRBJ2-1; 7 bases match TRBD1. CDR3 sequence reads: CASSVTGDSYNEQFF. The DNA of the CDR3 is TGTGCCAGCAGCGTAACAGGGGACAGTTACAATGAGCAGTTCTTC.